This T cell receptor (beta chain) stems from a study of blood T cell repertoires in COVID-19. Overall study: T cells, B-cell-depleted T cells, or PBMCs supplied cDNA or gDNA.

Cohort placement rested on clinical history that participants reported themselves. Regarding this clone: At one boundary the junction diverges from the germline segment, which might be a read error.

The CDR3 consists of 14 residues. Germline V gene sequence: CDR1 SGHNT, CDR2 YENEEA. The table came from immunoSEQ multiplex PCR; TCRdb's copy has only in-frame clones and leaves some out. Among under 200,000 clones listed, 70% to 90% were seen once. V usage is TRBV11-3 and J usage is TRBJ2-3, with D maybe TRBD2 (6 bases). Sequencing was carried out using PBMCs or T cells enriched from blood (not recorded which). This receptor was identified in a woman aged 45-59 years who had recovered from COVID-19. In DNA, the CDR3 is TGTGCCAGCAGCTTAGGGAGGGGCACCGATACGCAGTATTTT. Translating it yields CASSLGRGTDTQYF.